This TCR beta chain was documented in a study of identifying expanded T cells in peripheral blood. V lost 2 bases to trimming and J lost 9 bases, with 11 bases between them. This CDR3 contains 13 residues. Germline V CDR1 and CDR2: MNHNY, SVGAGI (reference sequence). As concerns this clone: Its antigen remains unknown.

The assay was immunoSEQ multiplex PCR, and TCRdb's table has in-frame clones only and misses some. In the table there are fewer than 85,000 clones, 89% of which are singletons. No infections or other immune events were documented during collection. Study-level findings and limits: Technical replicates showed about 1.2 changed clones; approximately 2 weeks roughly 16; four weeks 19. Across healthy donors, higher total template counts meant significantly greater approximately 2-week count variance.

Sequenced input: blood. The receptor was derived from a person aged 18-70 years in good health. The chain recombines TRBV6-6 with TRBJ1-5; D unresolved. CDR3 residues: CASSYTDRGPQHF. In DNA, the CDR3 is TGTGCCAGCAGTTACACGGACCGCGGGCCCCAGCATTTT.